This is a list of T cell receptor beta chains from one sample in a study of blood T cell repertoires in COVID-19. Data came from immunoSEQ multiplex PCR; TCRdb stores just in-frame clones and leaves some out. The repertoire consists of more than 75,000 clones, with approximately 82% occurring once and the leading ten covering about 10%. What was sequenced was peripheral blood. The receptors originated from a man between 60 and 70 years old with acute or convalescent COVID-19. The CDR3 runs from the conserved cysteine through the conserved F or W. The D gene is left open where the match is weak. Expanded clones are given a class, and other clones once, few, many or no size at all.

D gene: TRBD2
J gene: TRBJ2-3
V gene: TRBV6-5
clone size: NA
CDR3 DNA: TGTGCCAGCAGTTCCGGAGGTGGGAGGGCCAAAGATACGCAGTATTTT
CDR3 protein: CASSSGGGRAKDTQYF

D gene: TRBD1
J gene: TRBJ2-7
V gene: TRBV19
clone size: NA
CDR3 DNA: TGTGCCAGTAGTACGAGACAGGGTAGGCAGTACTTC
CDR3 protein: CASSTRQGRQYF

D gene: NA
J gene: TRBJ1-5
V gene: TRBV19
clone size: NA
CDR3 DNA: TGTGCCAGTAGTATAGGTAGATCTTATCAGCCCCAGCATTTT
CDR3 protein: CASSIGRSYQPQHF

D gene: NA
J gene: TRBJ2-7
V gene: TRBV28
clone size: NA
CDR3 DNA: TGTGCCAGCAGACTCGGTCCGACTTTATACGAGCAGTACTTC
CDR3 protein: CASRLGPTLYEQYF

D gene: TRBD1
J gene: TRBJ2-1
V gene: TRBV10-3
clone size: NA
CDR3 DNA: TGTGCCATCATGGGACAGGTTAACAATGAGCAGTTCTTC
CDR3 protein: CAIMGQVNNEQFF

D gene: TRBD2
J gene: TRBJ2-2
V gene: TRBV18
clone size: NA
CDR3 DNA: TGTGCCAGCTCACCACCGAACGGGGGGGCCTCGAACACCGGGGAGCTGTTTTTT
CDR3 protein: CASSPPNGGASNTGELFF

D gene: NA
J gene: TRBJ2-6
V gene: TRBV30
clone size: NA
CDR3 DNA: TGTGCCGTAGCAGGGAAAAACTCTGGGGCCAACGTCCTGACTTTC
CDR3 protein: CAVAGKNSGANVLTF

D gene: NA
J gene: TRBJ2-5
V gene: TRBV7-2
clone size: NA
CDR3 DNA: TGTGCCAGCAGCTTGCAAGGGGCCTACCAAGAGACCCAGTACTTC
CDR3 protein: CASSLQGAYQETQYF

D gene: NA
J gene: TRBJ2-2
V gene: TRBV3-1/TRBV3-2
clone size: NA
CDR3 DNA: TGTGCCAGCAGCTCGTACACCGGGGAGCTGTTTTTT
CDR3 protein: CASSSYTGELFF

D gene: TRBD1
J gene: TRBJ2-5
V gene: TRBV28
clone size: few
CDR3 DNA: TGTGCCAGCAGCATGACAGGGGAGACCCAGTACTTC
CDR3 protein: CASSMTGETQYF

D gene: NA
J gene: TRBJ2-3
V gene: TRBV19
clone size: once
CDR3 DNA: TGTGCCAGTAGCCCAGACATGGATACGCAGTATTTT
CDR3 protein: CASSPDMDTQYF

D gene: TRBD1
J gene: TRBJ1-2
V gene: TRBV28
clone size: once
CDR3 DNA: TGTGCCAGCAGCCTCCGGACAGGGTCGGACGGCTACACCTTC
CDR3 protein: CASSLRTGSDGYTF

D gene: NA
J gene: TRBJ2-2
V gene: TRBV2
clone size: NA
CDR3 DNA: TGTGCCAGCACCTCGGGGAACGCCGGGGAGCTGTTTTTT
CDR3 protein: CASTSGNAGELFF

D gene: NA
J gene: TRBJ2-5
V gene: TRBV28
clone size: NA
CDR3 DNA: TGTGCCAGCAGTTTCAGGGGCGACGAGACCCAGTACTTC
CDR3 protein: CASSFRGDETQYF

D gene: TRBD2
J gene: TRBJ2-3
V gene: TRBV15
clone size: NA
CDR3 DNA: TGTGCCACCAGCCGGGGGGATAACTCAAGGGACACAGATACGCAGTATTTT
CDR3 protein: CATSRGDNSRDTDTQYF

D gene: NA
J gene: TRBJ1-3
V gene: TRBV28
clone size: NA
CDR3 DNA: TGTGCCAGCAGTTTAATCGGGGAACGCTCTGGAAACACCATATATTTT
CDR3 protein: CASSLIGERSGNTIYF

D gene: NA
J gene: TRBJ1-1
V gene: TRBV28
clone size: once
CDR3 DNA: TGTGCCAGCAGGCCAGCAGGCGGGTACAACACTGAAGCTTTCTTT
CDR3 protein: CASRPAGGYNTEAFF